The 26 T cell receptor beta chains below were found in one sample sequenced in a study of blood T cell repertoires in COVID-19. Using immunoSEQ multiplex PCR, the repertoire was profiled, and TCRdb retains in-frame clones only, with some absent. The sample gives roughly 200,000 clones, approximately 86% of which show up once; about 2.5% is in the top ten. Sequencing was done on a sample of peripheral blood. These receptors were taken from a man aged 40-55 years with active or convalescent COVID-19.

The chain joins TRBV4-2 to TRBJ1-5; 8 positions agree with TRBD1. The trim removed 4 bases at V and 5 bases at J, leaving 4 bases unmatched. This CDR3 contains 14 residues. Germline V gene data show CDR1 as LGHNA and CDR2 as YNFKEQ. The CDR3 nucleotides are TGTGCCAGCAGCCTAGGACAGGGTGATCAGCCCCAGCATTTT. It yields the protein CASSLGQGDQPQHF.

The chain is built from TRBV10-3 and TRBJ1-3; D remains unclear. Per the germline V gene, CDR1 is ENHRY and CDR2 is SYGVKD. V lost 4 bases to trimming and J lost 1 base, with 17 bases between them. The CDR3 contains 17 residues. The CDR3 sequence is CAISAGASRGSGNTIYF. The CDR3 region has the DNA TGTGCCATCAGTGCTGGAGCCTCTAGAGGGTCTGGAAACACCATATATTTT.

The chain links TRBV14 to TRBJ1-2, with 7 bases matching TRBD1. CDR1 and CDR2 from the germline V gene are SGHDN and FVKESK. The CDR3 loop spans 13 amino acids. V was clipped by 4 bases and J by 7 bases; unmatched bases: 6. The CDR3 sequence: CASSLRQGGGYTF. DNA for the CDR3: TGTGCCAGCAGCCTACGACAGGGCGGTGGCTACACCTTC.

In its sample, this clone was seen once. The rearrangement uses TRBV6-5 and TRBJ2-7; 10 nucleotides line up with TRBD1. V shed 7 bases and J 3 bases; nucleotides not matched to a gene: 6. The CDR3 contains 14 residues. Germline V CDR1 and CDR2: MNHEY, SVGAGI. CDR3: CASTPDRGHYEQYF. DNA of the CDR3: TGTGCCAGCACCCCCGACAGGGGGCACTACGAGCAGTACTTC.

The CDR3 region has the DNA TGTGCCAGCTCACCACAGGCGCGGGGGGGCTCCTACGAGCAGTACTTC. Translating gives CASSPQARGGSYEQYF. The V and J genes are TRBV18 and TRBJ2-7; 9 nucleotides match TRBD2. Trimming removed 1 base from V and 0 bases from J; junction bases left unmatched: 4. This CDR3 spans 16 amino acids. Germline V gene data show CDR1 as KGHSH and CDR2 as LQKENI.

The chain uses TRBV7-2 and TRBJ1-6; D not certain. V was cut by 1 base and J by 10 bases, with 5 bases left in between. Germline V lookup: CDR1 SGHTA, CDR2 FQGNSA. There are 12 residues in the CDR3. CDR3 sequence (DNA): TGTGCCAGCAGCTTAGGTGGCTCACCCCTCCACTTT. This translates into CASSLGGSPLHF.

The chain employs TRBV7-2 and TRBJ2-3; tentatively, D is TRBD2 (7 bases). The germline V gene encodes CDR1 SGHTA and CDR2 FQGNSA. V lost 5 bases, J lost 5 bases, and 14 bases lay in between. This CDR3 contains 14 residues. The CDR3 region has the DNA TGTGCCAGCAGCAAAGGGGGGGCCGAAGATACGCAGTATTTT. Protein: CASSKGGAEDTQYF.

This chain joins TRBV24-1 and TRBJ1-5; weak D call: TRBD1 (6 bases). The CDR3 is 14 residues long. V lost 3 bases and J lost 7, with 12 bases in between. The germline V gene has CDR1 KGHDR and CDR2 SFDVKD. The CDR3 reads CATSDQTGRQPQHF. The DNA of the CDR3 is TGTGCCACCAGTGATCAGACAGGCAGGCAGCCCCAGCATTTT.

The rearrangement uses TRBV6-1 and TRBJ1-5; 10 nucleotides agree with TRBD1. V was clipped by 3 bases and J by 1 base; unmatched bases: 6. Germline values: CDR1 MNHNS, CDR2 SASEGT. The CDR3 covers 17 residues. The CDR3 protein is CASSEGQGSWSNQPQHF. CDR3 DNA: TGTGCCAGCAGTGAGGGACAGGGGAGTTGGAGCAATCAGCCCCAGCATTTT.

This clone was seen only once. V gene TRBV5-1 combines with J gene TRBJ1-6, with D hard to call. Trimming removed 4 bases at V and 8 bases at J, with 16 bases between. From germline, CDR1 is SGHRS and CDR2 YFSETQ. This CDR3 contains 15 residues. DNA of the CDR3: TGCGCCAGCAGCGCAACCCGGGGTTCTTATTCACCCCTCCACTTT. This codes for CASSATRGSYSPLHF.

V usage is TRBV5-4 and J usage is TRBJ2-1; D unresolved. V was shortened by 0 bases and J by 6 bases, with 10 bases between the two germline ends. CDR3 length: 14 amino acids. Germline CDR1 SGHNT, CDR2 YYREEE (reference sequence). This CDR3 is CASSLESFGNEQFF. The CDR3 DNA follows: TGTGCCAGCAGCTTGGAGAGCTTCGGCAATGAGCAGTTCTTC.

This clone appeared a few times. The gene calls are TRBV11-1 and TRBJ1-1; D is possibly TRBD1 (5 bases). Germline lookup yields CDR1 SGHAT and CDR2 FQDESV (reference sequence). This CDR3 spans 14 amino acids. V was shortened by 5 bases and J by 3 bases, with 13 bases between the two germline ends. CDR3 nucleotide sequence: TGTGCCAGCAGCGCAACGGTAGGGGACACTGAAGCTTTCTTT. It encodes CASSATVGDTEAFF.

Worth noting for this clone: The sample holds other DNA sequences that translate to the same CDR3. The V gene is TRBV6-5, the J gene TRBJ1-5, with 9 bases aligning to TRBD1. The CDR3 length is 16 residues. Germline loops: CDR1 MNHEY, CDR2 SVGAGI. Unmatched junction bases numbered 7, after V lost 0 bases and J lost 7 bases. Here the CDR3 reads CASSYSGTGMGQPQHF. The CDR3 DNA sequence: TGTGCCAGCAGTTACTCCGGGACAGGGATGGGACAGCCCCAGCATTTT.

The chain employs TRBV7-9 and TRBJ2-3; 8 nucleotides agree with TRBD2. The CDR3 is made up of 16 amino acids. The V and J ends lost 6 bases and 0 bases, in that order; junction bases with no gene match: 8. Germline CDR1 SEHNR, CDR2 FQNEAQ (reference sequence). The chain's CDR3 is CASSSPAGASTDTQYF. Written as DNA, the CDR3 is TGTGCCAGCAGTTCTCCAGCGGGGGCCAGCACAGATACGCAGTATTTT. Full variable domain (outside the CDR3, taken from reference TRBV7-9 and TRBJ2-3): DTGVSQNPRHKITKRGQNVTFRCDPISEHNRLYWYRQTLGQGPEFLTYFQNEAQLEKSRLLSDRFSAERPKGSFSTLEIQRTEQGDSAMYLCASSSPAGASTDTQYFGPGTRLTVL.

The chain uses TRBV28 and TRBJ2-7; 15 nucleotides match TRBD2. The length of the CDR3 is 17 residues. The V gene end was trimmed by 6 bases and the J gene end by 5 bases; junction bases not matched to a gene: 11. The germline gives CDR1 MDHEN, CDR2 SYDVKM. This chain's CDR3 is CASSSGLAGGFVNEQYF. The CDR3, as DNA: TGTGCCAGCAGCTCGGGACTAGCGGGGGGTTTTGTCAACGAGCAGTACTTC.

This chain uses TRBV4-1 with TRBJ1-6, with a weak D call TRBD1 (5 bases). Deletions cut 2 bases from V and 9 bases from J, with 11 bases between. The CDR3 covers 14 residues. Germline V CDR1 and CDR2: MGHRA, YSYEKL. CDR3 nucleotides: TGCGCCAGCAGCCAACCCAGGGCAACTTCACCCCTCCACTTT. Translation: CASSQPRATSPLHF.

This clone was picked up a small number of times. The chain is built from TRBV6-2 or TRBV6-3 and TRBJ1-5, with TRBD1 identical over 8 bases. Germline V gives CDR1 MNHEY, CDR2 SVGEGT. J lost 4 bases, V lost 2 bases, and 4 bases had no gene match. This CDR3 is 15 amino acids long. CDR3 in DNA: TGTGCCAGCAGTTACCCCGGACAGGGTAATCAGCCCCAGCATTTT. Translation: CASSYPGQGNQPQHF.

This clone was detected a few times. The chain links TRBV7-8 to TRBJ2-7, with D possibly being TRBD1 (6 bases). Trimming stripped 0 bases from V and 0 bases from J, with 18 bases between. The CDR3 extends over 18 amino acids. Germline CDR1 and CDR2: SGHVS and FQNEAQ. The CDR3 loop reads CASSLAYNGGQPSYEQYF. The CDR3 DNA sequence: TGTGCCAGCAGCTTAGCATATAATGGGGGACAACCCTCCTACGAGCAGTACTTC.

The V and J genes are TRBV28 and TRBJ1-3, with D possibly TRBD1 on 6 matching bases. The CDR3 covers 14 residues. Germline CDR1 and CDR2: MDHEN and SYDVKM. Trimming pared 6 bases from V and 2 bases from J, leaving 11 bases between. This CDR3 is CASSLRGTGNTIYF. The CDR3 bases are TGTGCCAGCAGCTTAAGGGGGACTGGAAACACCATATATTTT.

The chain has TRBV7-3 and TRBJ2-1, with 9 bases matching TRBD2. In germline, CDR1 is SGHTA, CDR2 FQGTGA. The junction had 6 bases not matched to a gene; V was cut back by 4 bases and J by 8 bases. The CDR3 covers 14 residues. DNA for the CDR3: TGTGCCAGCAGCTCTGCCGGGACTAGCTATGAGCAGTTCTTC. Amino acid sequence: CASSSAGTSYEQFF.

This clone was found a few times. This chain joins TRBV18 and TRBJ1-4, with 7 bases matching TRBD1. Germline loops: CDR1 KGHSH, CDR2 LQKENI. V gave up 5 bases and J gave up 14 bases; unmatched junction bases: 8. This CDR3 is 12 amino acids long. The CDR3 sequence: CASSSDRESLFF. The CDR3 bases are TGTGCCAGCTCATCTGACAGGGAGTCGCTGTTTTTT. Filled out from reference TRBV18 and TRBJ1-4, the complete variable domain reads NAGVMQNPRHLVRRRGQEARLRCSPMKGHSHVYWYRQLPEEGLKFMVYLQKENIIDESGMPKERFSAEFPKEGPSILRIQQVVRGDSAAYFCASSSDRESLFFGSGTQLSVL.

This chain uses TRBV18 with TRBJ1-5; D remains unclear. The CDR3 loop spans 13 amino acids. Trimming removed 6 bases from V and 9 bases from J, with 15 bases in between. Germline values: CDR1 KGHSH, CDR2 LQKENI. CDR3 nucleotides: TGTGCCAGCTCTCCAGGTCGCGGCGGGCCCCAGCATTTT. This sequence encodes CASSPGRGGPQHF.

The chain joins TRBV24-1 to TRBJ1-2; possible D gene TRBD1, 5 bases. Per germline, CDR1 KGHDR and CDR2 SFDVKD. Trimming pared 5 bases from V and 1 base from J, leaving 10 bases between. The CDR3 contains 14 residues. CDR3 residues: CATSGSRDNYGYTF. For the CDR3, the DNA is TGTGCCACCAGTGGCTCCAGGGATAACTATGGCTACACCTTC.

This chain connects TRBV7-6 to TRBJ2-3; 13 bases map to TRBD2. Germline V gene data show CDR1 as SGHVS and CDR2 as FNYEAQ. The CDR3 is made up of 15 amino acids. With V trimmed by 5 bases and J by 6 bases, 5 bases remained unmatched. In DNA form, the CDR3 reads TGTGCCAGCAGCCTAGGGACTAGCGGGGTGGATACGCAGTATTTT. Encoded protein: CASSLGTSGVDTQYF.

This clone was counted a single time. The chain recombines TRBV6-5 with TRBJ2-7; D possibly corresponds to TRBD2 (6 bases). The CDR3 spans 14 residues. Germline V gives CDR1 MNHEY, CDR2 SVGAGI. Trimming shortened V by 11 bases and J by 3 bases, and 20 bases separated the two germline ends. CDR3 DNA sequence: TGTGCCCTTTCGGGGCTAGCGCCTCTCTACGAGCAGTACTTC. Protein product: CALSGLAPLYEQYF.

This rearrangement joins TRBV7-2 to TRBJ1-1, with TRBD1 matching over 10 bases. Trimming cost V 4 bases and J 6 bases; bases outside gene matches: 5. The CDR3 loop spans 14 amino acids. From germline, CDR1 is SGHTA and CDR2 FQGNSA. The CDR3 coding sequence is TGTGCCAGCAGCTGGGGACAGGGGAGAGCTGAAGCTTTCTTT. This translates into CASSWGQGRAEAFF. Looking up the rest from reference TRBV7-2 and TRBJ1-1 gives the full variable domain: GAGVSQSPSNKVTEKGKDVELRCDPISGHTALYWYRQSLGQGLEFLIYFQGNSAPDKSGLPSDRFSAERTGGSVSTLTIQRTQQEDSAVYLCASSWGQGRAEAFFGQGTRLTVV.